The rows below give T cell receptor beta chains drawn from one sample of a study of STAT5B mutations in CD4+ large granular lymphocyte leukemia. Using immunoSEQ multiplex PCR, the repertoire was profiled, and TCRdb retains in-frame clones only, with some absent. Of about 24,000 clones in the sample, 72% were seen once. Input material: CD4+ T cells from blood buffy coats. Receptors were obtained from a human donor in good health. The CDR3 runs from the conserved cysteine through the conserved F or W. The order of the fields is V gene, J gene, clone size, D gene, CDR3 DNA, CDR3 protein. D genes are given only for firm matches. Only part of the rows carry a size: once, few, many, or a class if the clone is expanded.

v_gene: TRBV5-1; j_gene: TRBJ2-6; abundance: NA; d_gene: NA; CDR3nt: TGCGCCAGCAGCTTGGAGTCTGGGGCCAACGTCCTGACTTTC; CDR3aa: CASSLESGANVLTF
v_gene: TRBV2; j_gene: TRBJ1-1; abundance: few; d_gene: TRBD1; CDR3nt: TGTGCCAGCAGAACCGGGACAGGGAACACTGAAGCTTTCTTT; CDR3aa: CASRTGTGNTEAFF
v_gene: TRBV28; j_gene: TRBJ2-7; abundance: NA; d_gene: TRBD1; CDR3nt: TGTGCCAGCAGAACCCTCCGGGACAGGGGGAATGGGCGAGGCTACGAGCAGTACTTC; CDR3aa: CASRTLRDRGNGRGYEQYF
v_gene: TRBV9; j_gene: TRBJ2-5; abundance: once; d_gene: NA; CDR3nt: TGTGCCAGCAGCGTAGGCCCAGAGACCACGGCCCAGTACTTC; CDR3aa: CASSVGPETTAQYF
v_gene: TRBV4-2; j_gene: TRBJ2-5; abundance: once; d_gene: NA; CDR3nt: TGTGCCAGCAGCCAAGTTAAGGGTCCCCACGAGACCCAGTACTTC; CDR3aa: CASSQVKGPHETQYF
v_gene: TRBV7-2; j_gene: TRBJ1-1; abundance: once; d_gene: NA; CDR3nt: TGTGCCAGCAGCTTAGGGCCAGGGGTTAGTAGCACTGAAGCTTTCTTT; CDR3aa: CASSLGPGVSSTEAFF
v_gene: TRBV28; j_gene: TRBJ1-2; abundance: NA; d_gene: NA; CDR3nt: TGTGCCAGCAGTTCAGGGGTCTATGGCTACACCTTC; CDR3aa: CASSSGVYGYTF
v_gene: TRBV27; j_gene: TRBJ1-2; abundance: NA; d_gene: TRBD1; CDR3nt: TGTGCCAGCAGTCCCACGACAGGGGGCGGTTCTGGCTACACCTTC; CDR3aa: CASSPTTGGGSGYTF
v_gene: TRBV29-1; j_gene: TRBJ1-2; abundance: NA; d_gene: TRBD1; CDR3nt: TGCAGCGCCGGAGACAGGGCGGGAACCTTC; CDR3aa: CSAGDRAGTF
v_gene: TRBV20-1; j_gene: TRBJ2-7; abundance: once; d_gene: NA; CDR3nt: TGCAGTGCTATACAGGGCTACGAGCAGTACTTC; CDR3aa: CSAIQGYEQYF
v_gene: TRBV14; j_gene: TRBJ2-3; abundance: few; d_gene: NA; CDR3nt: TGTGCCAGCAGCCAAGGGACCTTGTGGGGCACAGATACGCAGTATTTT; CDR3aa: CASSQGTLWGTDTQYF
v_gene: TRBV7-2; j_gene: TRBJ1-2; abundance: NA; d_gene: NA; CDR3nt: TGTGCCAGCAGCTTATCTGGGGTGGGTGGCCACACCTTC; CDR3aa: CASSLSGVGGHTF
v_gene: TRBV5-4; j_gene: TRBJ2-3; abundance: NA; d_gene: TRBD1; CDR3nt: TGTGCCAGTCTTAGGACAGGGTCCACAGATACGCAGTATTTT; CDR3aa: CASLRTGSTDTQYF
v_gene: TRBV2; j_gene: TRBJ2-7; abundance: NA; d_gene: NA; CDR3nt: TGTGCCAGCAGTGAACGGTGGGGATGGGTAAACTACGAGCAGTACTTC; CDR3aa: CASSERWGWVNYEQYF
v_gene: TRBV18; j_gene: TRBJ2-1; abundance: NA; d_gene: TRBD1; CDR3nt: TGTGCCAGCTCACCAAGAAGGAAGACAGGGAACAATGAGCAGTTCTTC; CDR3aa: CASSPRRKTGNNEQFF
v_gene: TRBV5-5; j_gene: TRBJ2-7; abundance: few; d_gene: NA; CDR3nt: TGTGCCAGCACCCGGACGGGGGCCTACGAGCAGTACTTC; CDR3aa: CASTRTGAYEQYF
v_gene: TRBV6-1; j_gene: TRBJ1-4; abundance: NA; d_gene: TRBD1; CDR3nt: TGTGCCAGCAGCCACAGGGGTACTAATGAAAAACTGTTTTTT; CDR3aa: CASSHRGTNEKLFF
v_gene: TRBV11-3; j_gene: TRBJ2-7; abundance: NA; d_gene: TRBD2; CDR3nt: TGTGCCAGCAGCTTAGGCCTAGCGGGGAAGCAGTACTTC; CDR3aa: CASSLGLAGKQYF
v_gene: TRBV7-2; j_gene: TRBJ1-1; abundance: few; d_gene: TRBD1; CDR3nt: TGTGCCAGCAGCTTGACAGGGCACACTGAAGCTTTCTTT; CDR3aa: CASSLTGHTEAFF
v_gene: TRBV11-2; j_gene: TRBJ2-5; abundance: NA; d_gene: NA; CDR3nt: TGTGCCAGCAGCTTTGGTCGGTGGACGGAGACCCAGTACTTC; CDR3aa: CASSFGRWTETQYF
v_gene: TRBV5-5; j_gene: TRBJ2-1; abundance: NA; d_gene: TRBD1; CDR3nt: TGTGCCAGCAGCCCGTCGACAGGGGAGACTAGTTACAATGAGCAGTTCTTC; CDR3aa: CASSPSTGETSYNEQFF
v_gene: TRBV7-2; j_gene: TRBJ2-3; abundance: NA; d_gene: NA; CDR3nt: TGTGCCAGCAGCTTACGAAGCGCCACGTTCACAGATACGCAGTATTTT; CDR3aa: CASSLRSATFTDTQYF
v_gene: TRBV18; j_gene: TRBJ2-2; abundance: NA; d_gene: NA; CDR3nt: TGTGCCAGCTCACCCAGGCTCGGGGAGCTGTTTTTT; CDR3aa: CASSPRLGELFF
v_gene: TRBV25-1; j_gene: TRBJ1-6; abundance: NA; d_gene: NA; CDR3nt: TGTGCCAGCAGTGAAACGGTGCATAGGGATAATTCACCCCTCCACTTT; CDR3aa: CASSETVHRDNSPLHF
v_gene: TRBV7-2; j_gene: TRBJ1-1; abundance: NA; d_gene: NA; CDR3nt: TGTGCCAGCAGCTTAGCGCGGGGCTCCTACACTGAAGCTTTCTTT; CDR3aa: CASSLARGSYTEAFF
v_gene: TRBV28; j_gene: TRBJ1-4; abundance: NA; d_gene: NA; CDR3nt: TGTGCCAGCAGTTTGTCACAGGGAGGGCAAAAACTGTTTTTT; CDR3aa: CASSLSQGGQKLFF
v_gene: TRBV5-1; j_gene: TRBJ1-6; abundance: NA; d_gene: NA; CDR3nt: TGCGCCAGCAGCCGGGACTCCTATAATTCACCCCTCCACTTT; CDR3aa: CASSRDSYNSPLHF
v_gene: TRBV7-2; j_gene: TRBJ2-1; abundance: NA; d_gene: TRBD2; CDR3nt: TGTGCCAGCAGCTCGGCTAGCGGGGGGGCCAATGAGCAGTTCTTC; CDR3aa: CASSSASGGANEQFF
v_gene: TRBV9; j_gene: TRBJ1-2; abundance: NA; d_gene: NA; CDR3nt: TGTGCCAGCAGCGTAGCAGGGGCGTATGGCTACACCTTC; CDR3aa: CASSVAGAYGYTF
v_gene: TRBV29-1; j_gene: TRBJ2-2; abundance: NA; d_gene: NA; CDR3nt: TGCAGCGTCAGGGACGGGGAGCTGTTTTTT; CDR3aa: CSVRDGELFF
v_gene: TRBV7-9; j_gene: TRBJ2-7; abundance: few; d_gene: NA; CDR3nt: TGTGCCAGCAGCACAGGGCCCGAGCAGTACTTC; CDR3aa: CASSTGPEQYF
v_gene: TRBV14; j_gene: TRBJ1-1; abundance: NA; d_gene: NA; CDR3nt: TGTGCCAGCAGCCAACGCCATCCCGCGGGGATTCGAGGTACTGAAGCTTTCTTT; CDR3aa: CASSQRHPAGIRGTEAFF
v_gene: TRBV7-2; j_gene: TRBJ2-2; abundance: NA; d_gene: NA; CDR3nt: TGTGCCAGCAGCTTTGGGTCCGGGGCCGGGGAGCTGTTTTTT; CDR3aa: CASSFGSGAGELFF
v_gene: TRBV7-3; j_gene: TRBJ1-2; abundance: NA; d_gene: NA; CDR3nt: TGTGCCAGCAGCCCACTAGGGGGCTATGGCTACACCTTC; CDR3aa: CASSPLGGYGYTF
v_gene: TRBV18; j_gene: TRBJ1-1; abundance: few; d_gene: NA; CDR3nt: TGTGCCAGCTCAGGGGGCGTATACACTGAAGCTTTCTTT; CDR3aa: CASSGGVYTEAFF
v_gene: TRBV2; j_gene: TRBJ1-6; abundance: few; d_gene: NA; CDR3nt: TGTGCCAGCAGTGATTGGACAGTGTATAATTCACCCCTCCACTTT; CDR3aa: CASSDWTVYNSPLHF
v_gene: TRBV5-1; j_gene: TRBJ2-7; abundance: NA; d_gene: NA; CDR3nt: TGCGCCAGCAGCTTGGCCCATGGGAGTCGGATTGACTACGAGCAGTACTTC; CDR3aa: CASSLAHGSRIDYEQYF
v_gene: TRBV9; j_gene: TRBJ2-1; abundance: NA; d_gene: NA; CDR3nt: TGTGCCAGCAGCGCGTCCTCTTACAATGAGCAGTTCTTC; CDR3aa: CASSASSYNEQFF
v_gene: TRBV6-5; j_gene: TRBJ2-5; abundance: NA; d_gene: NA; CDR3nt: TGTGCCAGCAGGAAACAAGAGACCCAGTACTTC; CDR3aa: CASRKQETQYF